This TCR beta chain came from a study of T cell repertoires in cytomegalovirus infection (dated by TCRdb to between 2019 and 2020). General notes on the study: Alongside well-studied HLA-B-restricted epitopes, the peptide stimulations were aimed at recently identified HLA-C-restricted CMV epitopes, whose presentation resists viral immunomodulation. The HLA type of each donor mattered for the analysis, because public TCR beta signatures pointed to carriage of CMV infection along with the matching HLA type.

The CDR3 numbers 20 residues from cysteine through phenylalanine. Only the CDR3 DNA stays, 60 bases, in frame from base 1. The V end gives up 3 bases and the J end 2 bases, leaving 20 bases in the junction not matched to a gene. CDR1 SGHVS and CDR2 FNYEAQ are derived from the germline V gene. The sample's treatment or condition label, decoded: in vitro stimulation with specific CMV peptide epitopes to enrich CMV-specific T cells. This clonotype was seen ten or more times. Its recognized antigen is unknown. No clone much larger than this one lies a single base away; base qualities are absent. General findings and caveats noted by the study authors: The ex vivo response was dominated by HLA-C-restricted CMV-specific TCR beta clonotypes, which also provided the single most frequent clonotype in two of eight donors. Carriers of CMV infection plus the relevant HLA type were discriminated by the cumulative frequency of public TCR beta family members in the study cohort and in an independent 352-donor cohort.

Sequencing relied on an Illumina HiSeq 1500. In TCRdb, the public reads were trimmed at Q25 with fastp and aligned with MiXCR, with productive beta chains retained. CDR3 protein sequences are deduplicated, and each keeps its most common genes and DNA. The table for this sample lists some 800,000 distinct CDR3 sequences; around a third of them were counted only once. The ten largest clones add up to 9.5% to 15% of the sample. Sequencing used cultured CD8+ T cells from PBMCs, obtained from culture after CMV antigen stimulation. This TCR was sampled from a human donor in good health (CMV status not recorded). Some clones in this sample may be carry-over from other donors' samples. Recombination linked TRBV7-6 to TRBJ2-7, and 9 junctional nucleotides match TRBD1. The DNA sequence follows: TGTGCCAGCAGCTTCTCTCGGATCCCGGGACAGGGTCGGGTTACCTACGAGCAGTACTTC. It specifies CASSFSRIPGQGRVTYEQYF.